The sequence of this TCR beta chain was determined in a study of blood T cell repertoires in COVID-19. Study in general: COVID-19 samples collected from the United States, Italy and Spain covered acute and convalescent phases. T cells, B-cell-depleted T cells, or PBMCs supplied cDNA or gDNA.

Germline V gives CDR1 SGDLS, CDR2 YYNGEE. The junction had 11 bases not matched to a gene; V was cut back by 4 bases and J by 5 bases. The CDR3 runs to 15 residues. In the original workflow: Amplification from reference gene primers served as the basis for estimated nucleated cell counts. Sequenced by immunoSEQ multiplex PCR; TCRdb stores in-frame clones only, minus some. The V and J calls and clone size were taken over from that table, and D and trimming were inferred from the DNA. The sample holds 180,000 or so clones, approximately 90% seen once. The sequence derives from a man aged 18 to 30 with acute or convalescent COVID-19. Sequenced material: peripheral blood. This chain uses TRBV9 with TRBJ1-2; 7 nucleotides align to TRBD1. CDR3 DNA: TGTGCCAGCAGCTACTCAAGGACAGGACAGTATGGCTACACCTTC. This sequence encodes CASSYSRTGQYGYTF.